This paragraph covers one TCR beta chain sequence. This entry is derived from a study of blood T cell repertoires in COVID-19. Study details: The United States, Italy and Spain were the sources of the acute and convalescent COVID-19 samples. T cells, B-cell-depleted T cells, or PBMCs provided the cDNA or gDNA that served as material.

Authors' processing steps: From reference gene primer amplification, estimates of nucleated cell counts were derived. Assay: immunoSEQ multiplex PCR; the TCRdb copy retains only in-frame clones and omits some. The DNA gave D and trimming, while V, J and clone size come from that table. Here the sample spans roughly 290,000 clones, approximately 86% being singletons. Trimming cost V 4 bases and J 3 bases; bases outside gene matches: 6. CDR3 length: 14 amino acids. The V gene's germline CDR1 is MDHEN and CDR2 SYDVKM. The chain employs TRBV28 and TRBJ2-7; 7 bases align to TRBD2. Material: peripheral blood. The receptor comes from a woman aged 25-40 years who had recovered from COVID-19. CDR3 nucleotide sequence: TGTGCCAGCAGTTCCCGGACTAGGCGCTACGAGCAGTACTTC. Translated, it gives CASSSRTRRYEQYF.